Listed below are T cell receptor beta chains from one sample, sequenced in a study of blood T cell repertoires in COVID-19. Profiled with immunoSEQ multiplex PCR; TCRdb holds only in-frame clones, not every one. The table lists some 140,000 clones, around 84% of them singletons. The sequencing input was PBMCs or T cells enriched from blood (not recorded which). Receptor source: a man in his forties with acute COVID-19. The CDR3 runs from the conserved cysteine through the conserved F or W.

J gene	V gene	CDR3 protein
TRBJ1-1	TRBV10-2	CASSVQRGTEAFF
TRBJ2-7	TRBV7-3	CASSMGQGIAEQYF
TRBJ1-1	TRBV5-1	CASSLAGGQTPNTEAFF
TRBJ1-1	TRBV6-1	CASSEAILRGAFF
TRBJ2-3	TRBV16	CASSQSYEATDTQYF
TRBJ2-5	TRBV7-7	CASSPSRAQETQYF
TRBJ2-6	TRBV24-1	CATSSYSGTGSGANVLTF
TRBJ1-4	TRBV6-5	CASSYLTGGNEKLFF
TRBJ1-1	TRBV19	CASSPSGTANTEAFF
TRBJ1-2	TRBV19	CASSLTEANYGYTF
TRBJ1-6	TRBV30	CAWSGPNSPLHF
TRBJ1-1	TRBV7-9	CASSPTLLQGANTEAFF
TRBJ2-7	TRBV3-1/TRBV3-2	CASSQGASGEQYF
TRBJ2-1	TRBV11-2	CASSLAFLGQYNEQFF
TRBJ1-2	TRBV5-6	CASSPDRNYGYTF
TRBJ1-1	TRBV28	CASSLWSLGTGPTQGAFF
TRBJ1-5	TRBV19	CASSSDRGRGQPQHF
TRBJ1-1	TRBV6-1	CASFLETEAFF
TRBJ1-5	TRBV10-3	CATPYSIKDRGSNQPQHF
TRBJ2-7	TRBV19	CASSPRGLSYEQYF
TRBJ1-2	TRBV29-1	CSVTGDNYGYTF
TRBJ2-5	TRBV19	CASSLMGQQETQYF
TRBJ2-2	TRBV27	CASSSLAGVTGELFF